One sample yielded the 32 T cell receptor beta chains listed below, sequenced in a study of human T cells and chemical hapten exposure. Time point given: patch test 2, 6 weeks after DPC sensitization. Treatment indicated: therapeutic diphenylcyclopropenone sensitization with weekly scalp DPC. MiXCR, run by TCRdb on the RACE reads, gives a single entry per CDR3 protein. The data contain some 80,000 distinct CDR3 sequences, around 10% of them singletons. The material sequenced was whole blood, taken in connection with sensitization to the hapten diphenylcyclopropenone (DPC). These receptors all come from a man aged 18 to 29 with alopecia areata. Some clones in this sample may be carry-over from other donors' samples.

The sample holds many counts of this clonotype. The chain has TRBV5-1 and TRBJ2-2; perhaps TRBD1 as D (7 bases). CDR3 length: 14 residues. The V gene lost 1 base and the J gene lost 6 bases, with 10 bases spanning the gap. Germline assignment: CDR1 SGHRS and CDR2 YFSETQ. CDR3 protein: CASSLRRGPGELFF. For the CDR3, the DNA is TGCGCCAGCAGCTTGAGGAGGGGGCCCGGGGAGCTGTTTTTT.

This clonotype was seen more than once but under ten times. This sequence joins TRBV5-5 and TRBJ1-4, with D possibly being TRBD1 (6 bases). This CDR3 has 16 residues. Germline-derived CDR1 and CDR2 are SGHKS and YYEKEE (reference sequence). Trimming took off 4 bases at V and 0 bases at J, with 13 bases between the two ends. The CDR3 is CASSHPGVTTNEKLFF. The CDR3 DNA follows: TGTGCCAGCAGCCACCCAGGGGTTACAACTAATGAAAAACTGTTTTTT.

V is TRBV11-3 and J is TRBJ2-2, with 7 bases aligning to TRBD1. The V and J ends lost 5 bases and 4 bases, in that order; junction bases with no gene match: 4. This CDR3 contains 14 residues. Germline CDR1 SGHNT, CDR2 YENEEA. The CDR3 protein is CASSRNRGTGELFF. In nucleotides, the CDR3 is TGTGCCAGCAGCCGGAACAGGGGCACCGGGGAGCTGTTTTTT.

This clonotype was seen many times. The V and J genes are TRBV11-2 and TRBJ1-2; 7 nucleotides align to TRBD1. CDR3 length: 17 amino acids. Looked up from germline, CDR1 is SGHAT and CDR2 is FQNNGV. The V and J ends lost 4 bases and 2 bases, in that order; junction bases with no gene match: 13. CDR3 residues: CASSSSPRGGSNYGYTF. CDR3 nucleotides: TGTGCCAGCAGCTCCTCTCCCAGGGGGGGTTCGAACTATGGCTACACCTTC.

Details on this clonotype: The conserved final phenylalanine or tryptophan is absent from the CDR3, which likely points to a read error. The DNA is left out, because the CDR3 cannot be placed on it with certainty; the CDR3 is given as TCRdb lists it. V usage is TRBV21-1 and J usage is TRBJ2-5. TRBV21-1 is deemed a pseudogene. The CDR3 length is 9 residues, termini included. This chain's CDR3 is CASSKVHWL.

This clonotype was seen more than once but under ten times. The rearrangement joins TRBV7-9 to TRBJ2-3, with 12 bases aligning to TRBD2. CDR1 and CDR2 from the germline V gene are SEHNR and FQNEAQ (reference sequence). The length of the CDR3 is 15 residues. Losses at the gene ends were 3 bases for V and 4 bases for J; bases not matched to a gene: 2. In DNA, the CDR3 is TGTGCCAGCAGCTTTCCTAGCGGGGGGGCAGATACGCAGTATTTT. This sequence encodes CASSFPSGGADTQYF.

This clonotype was counted at least ten times. The chain recombines TRBV7-9 with TRBJ1-1; D remains ambiguous. The CDR3 sequence is 14 residues long. CDR1 is SEHNR and CDR2 is FQNEAQ in the germline V gene (reference sequence). Trimming left V 5 bases short and J 1 base short, with 11 bases between. DNA of the CDR3: TGTGCCAGCAGCAATCGACGGTGGAACACTGAAGCTTTCTTT. This gives the protein CASSNRRWNTEAFF.

This clonotype was detected many times. The chain links TRBV4-3 to TRBJ1-5; 7 bases fit TRBD1. CDR1 and CDR2 from the germline V gene are LGHNA and YSLEER. The CDR3 is 14 residues long. V lost 0 bases and J lost 4; bases outside the gene matches: 0. The CDR3 sequence: CASSQEQGNQPQHF. DNA of the CDR3: TGCGCCAGCAGCCAAGAACAGGGGAATCAGCCCCAGCATTTT.

In its sample, this clonotype was seen many times. The chain employs TRBV24-1 and TRBJ2-3; 8 bases match TRBD1. Germline lookup yields CDR1 KGHDR and CDR2 SFDVKD. The CDR3 consists of 14 residues. The J segment lost 5 bases and the V segment lost 3 bases, leaving 3 bases of the junction unmatched. The CDR3 here is CATSDTGGLDTQYF. CDR3 DNA sequence: TGTGCCACCAGTGATACAGGGGGATTAGATACGCAGTATTTT.

At least ten counts were recorded for this clonotype. This sequence joins TRBV20-1 and TRBJ1-1; D unclear. The germline V gene has CDR1 DFQATT and CDR2 SNEGSKA (reference sequence). Trimming shortened V by 0 bases and J by 1 base, and 6 bases separated the two germline ends. The CDR3 has 13 amino acids. This CDR3 is CSARDKGNTEAFF. The CDR3 nucleotides read TGCAGTGCTAGAGATAAGGGGAACACTGAAGCTTTCTTT.

This clonotype was observed a handful of times. The chain recombines TRBV25-1 with TRBJ2-1; no clear D gene. CDR1 and CDR2 (germline): MGHDK, SYGVNS. The CDR3 covers 13 residues. V was cut by 3 bases and J by 9 bases, with 12 bases left in between. For the CDR3, the DNA is TGTGCCAGCAGTGAGTGGAGCGCGGCTGAGCAGTTCTTC. As protein: CASSEWSAAEQFF.

This clonotype has at least ten counts. This chain links TRBV7-3 with TRBJ2-5; possible D gene TRBD1, 6 bases. V was trimmed by 5 bases and J by 0 bases, leaving 13 bases between them. This CDR3 region has 15 residues. Germline CDR1 and CDR2: SGHTA and FQGTGA. In nucleotides, the CDR3 is TGTGCCAGCAGCCGGACCGGGACATACCAAGAGACCCAGTACTTC. Protein product: CASSRTGTYQETQYF.

This clonotype has only a few counts. V gene TRBV5-4 combines with J gene TRBJ2-1; 7 positions agree with TRBD2. With 4 bases clipped from V and 3 bases from J, the junction kept 13 bases outside the gene matches. The CDR3 contains 17 residues. Germline-derived CDR1 and CDR2 are SGHNT and YYREEE (reference sequence). This CDR3 is CASSPMGSGVIYNEQFF. In DNA, the CDR3 is TGTGCCAGCAGCCCGATGGGGAGCGGGGTCATCTACAATGAGCAGTTCTTC.

This clonotype was seen only a few times. V gene TRBV6-2 or TRBV6-3 combines with J gene TRBJ1-2; perhaps TRBD1 as D (5 bases). In germline, CDR1 is MNHEY, CDR2 SVGEGT. This CDR3 is built from 18 residues. V lost 5 bases to trimming and J lost 1 base, with 23 bases between them. CDR3 DNA sequence: TGTGCCAGCAGTACCATAGACAGCTCCGGCGGCCTTAACTATGGCTACACCTTC. It yields the protein CASSTIDSSGGLNYGYTF.

V is TRBV7-9 and J is TRBJ2-7, with TRBD1 as a possible D gene (7 bases). V was cut by 5 bases and J by 6 bases, with 14 bases left in between. Germline V gene lookup returns CDR1 SEHNR and CDR2 FQNEAQ (reference sequence). CDR3 size: 13 residues. CDR3 nucleotides: TGTGCCAGCAGCCTTCAGGGGGGAGGCGAGCAGTACTTC. Its protein is CASSLQGGGEQYF. Looking up the rest from reference TRBV7-9 and TRBJ2-7 gives the full variable domain: DTGVSQNPRHKITKRGQNVTFRCDPISEHNRLYWYRQTLGQGPEFLTYFQNEAQLEKSRLLSDRFSAERPKGSFSTLEIQRTEQGDSAMYLCASSLQGGGEQYFGPGTRLTVT.

This clonotype has more than one count but fewer than ten. In nucleotides, the CDR3 is TGTGCCAGCAGCCTGTATTGGACAGGTACAGATACGCAGTATTTT. Translated: CASSLYWTGTDTQYF. The rearrangement links TRBV7-2 to TRBJ2-3; 7 positions match TRBD1. Germline CDR1 reads SGHTA; CDR2 reads FQGNSA. J was trimmed by 3 bases and V by 5 bases; bases with no gene match: 8. This CDR3 is 15 amino acids long. Complete variable domain (other parts from reference TRBV7-2 and TRBJ2-3): GAGVSQSPSNKVTEKGKDVELRCDPISGHTALYWYRQSLGQGLEFLIYFQGNSAPDKSGLPSDRFSAERTGGSVSTLTIQRTQQEDSAVYLCASSLYWTGTDTQYFGPGTRLTVL.

This rearrangement joins TRBV2 to TRBJ2-7, with TRBD2 as a possible D gene (5 bases). The ends were cut back, 6 bases at V and 9 bases at J, with 9 bases in the middle. Per germline, CDR1 SNHLY and CDR2 FYNNEI. The CDR3 consists of 10 residues. CDR3 nucleotide sequence: TGTGCCAGCAGCGCGGGCGGGCAGTACGTC. Its protein product is CASSAGGQYV.

There are a few counts of this clonotype. The chain employs TRBV7-6 and TRBJ2-3; 7 bases are a match to TRBD2. The CDR3 totals 16 residues. Germline assignment: CDR1 SGHVS and CDR2 FNYEAQ. The trim removed 5 bases at V and 8 bases at J, leaving 16 bases unmatched. The CDR3 loop is CASSAIAGNSLGTQYF. The CDR3 DNA reads TGTGCCAGCAGCGCCATAGCGGGTAATTCGCTCGGTACGCAGTATTTT. Full variable domain (remainder filled in from reference TRBV7-6 and TRBJ2-3): GAGVSQSPRYKVTKRGQDVALRCDPISGHVSLYWYRQALGQGPEFLTYFNYEAQQDKSGLPNDRFSAERPEGSISTLTIQRTEQRDSAMYRCASSAIAGNSLGTQYFGPGTRLTVL.

Only a few counts were recorded for this clonotype. The rearrangement links TRBV7-8 to TRBJ1-2, with TRBD1 matching 10 bases. The CDR3 has 15 amino acids. V was pared by 5 bases and J by 5 bases, with 8 bases of the junction left unmatched. CDR1 is SGHVS and CDR2 is FQNEAQ in the germline V gene. Here the CDR3 DNA reads TGTGCCAGCAGCCCATGGGGGACAGGGGATTATGGCTACACCTTC. Translated, it gives CASSPWGTGDYGYTF.

V gene TRBV12-3 or TRBV12-4 combines with J gene TRBJ1-2; perhaps TRBD1 as D (5 bases). This CDR3 is 11 amino acids long. Trimming cost V 5 bases and J 10 bases, with 11 bases left between them. The CDR3 reads CASSPRQIYTF. The DNA for the CDR3 is TGTGCCAGCAGTCCTAGACAGATCTACACCTTC.

This clonotype was observed a few times. V gene TRBV18 combines with J gene TRBJ2-7, with 10 bases lining up with TRBD1. This CDR3 spans 13 amino acids. With 3 bases clipped from V and 9 bases from J, the junction kept 5 bases outside the gene matches. CDR1 KGHSH and CDR2 LQKENI come from the germline V gene. This chain's CDR3 is CASSPGTGDPQYV. CDR3 in DNA: TGTGCCAGCTCACCCGGGACAGGGGACCCGCAGTACGTC.

This clonotype was picked up many times. This rearrangement joins TRBV7-9 to TRBJ2-3; 11 nucleotides match TRBD2. This CDR3 has 17 residues. With V trimmed by 0 bases and J by 3 bases, 5 bases remained unmatched. The germline CDR1 and CDR2 sequences are SEHNR and FQNEAQ (reference sequence). In nucleotides, the CDR3 is TGTGCCAGCAGCTTAGCTTCTAGCGGGGGGCTTACAGATACGCAGTATTTT. Translation gives CASSLASSGGLTDTQYF.

This clonotype was detected ten times or more. As DNA, the CDR3 is TGTGCCAGCAGTTTCCCGTACAGGCGTCTAACCTACGAGCAGTACTTC. Protein product: CASSFPYRRLTYEQYF. The chain uses TRBV28 and TRBJ2-7; D possibly corresponds to TRBD1 (5 bases). Trimming cost V 3 bases and J 2 bases, with 17 bases left between them. The CDR3 spans 16 residues. Germline V gene data show CDR1 as MDHEN and CDR2 as SYDVKM. The variable domain in full, completed from reference TRBV28 and TRBJ2-7, reads DVKVTQSSRYLVKRTGEKVFLECVQDMDHENMFWYRQDPGLGLRLIYFSYDVKMKEKGDIPEGYSVSREKKERFSLILESASTNQTSMYLCASSFPYRRLTYEQYFGPGTRLTVT.

This clonotype was seen only a few times. The chain couples TRBV7-9 to TRBJ1-1; D not resolved. Germline V gene data show CDR1 as SEHNR and CDR2 as FQNEAQ (reference sequence). The CDR3 totals 15 residues. Between the trimmed V and J ends, which lost 7 bases and 5 bases, there was a span of 20 bases. The CDR3 is CASTFNTGMGTEAFF. CDR3 DNA: TGTGCCAGCACCTTTAACACGGGGATGGGAACTGAAGCTTTCTTT. Using reference TRBV7-9 and TRBJ1-1 for the parts outside the CDR3, the full variable domain is DTGVSQNPRHKITKRGQNVTFRCDPISEHNRLYWYRQTLGQGPEFLTYFQNEAQLEKSRLLSDRFSAERPKGSFSTLEIQRTEQGDSAMYLCASTFNTGMGTEAFFGQGTRLTVV.

This clonotype has a handful of counts. The chain carries TRBV11-2 and TRBJ1-2, with 9 bases fitting TRBD1. The trim removed 5 bases at V and 2 bases at J, leaving 6 bases unmatched. The CDR3 runs to 15 residues. Germline-derived CDR1 and CDR2 are SGHAT and FQNNGV. CDR3 in amino acids: CASSPPGTGNYGYTF. In DNA form, the CDR3 reads TGTGCCAGCAGCCCACCCGGGACAGGGAACTATGGCTACACCTTC. Variable domain in full (rest from reference TRBV11-2 and TRBJ1-2): EAGVAQSPRYKIIEKRQSVAFWCNPISGHATLYWYQQILGQGPKLLIQFQNNGVVDDSQLPKDRFSAERLKGVDSTLKIQPAKLEDSAVYLCASSPPGTGNYGYTFGSGTRLTVV.

The chain recombines TRBV12-3 or TRBV12-4 with TRBJ2-1, with D possibly being TRBD2 (7 bases). The CDR3 runs 14 residues. V shed 8 bases and J shed 4 bases, with 15 bases lying between them. CDR3 nucleotide sequence: TGTGCCAGCCGAGGACTAGGGGGGTACAATGAGCAGTTCTTC. Protein: CASRGLGGYNEQFF.

This clonotype was detected a few times. The V call is TRBV9, the J call TRBJ2-7; D unclear. The length of the CDR3 is 15 residues. Per the germline V gene, CDR1 is SGDLS and CDR2 is YYNGEE. V lost 0 bases and J lost 0, with 10 bases in between. The CDR3 region is CASSVGGASSYEQYF. Here the CDR3 DNA reads TGTGCCAGCAGCGTAGGCGGAGCGAGCTCCTACGAGCAGTACTTC.

Regarding this clonotype: One base away lies a much larger clone, so this may be a sequencing read error. The V call is TRBV6-6, the J call TRBJ2-1; unclear D gene. CDR3 length: 15 residues. Germline V gene sequence: CDR1 MNHNY, CDR2 SVGAGI (reference sequence). The DNA of the CDR3 is TGTGCCAGCACCCGGAACGTCCCGACTCGCGATGAGCAGCTCTTC. This sequence encodes CASTRNVPTRDEQLF.

This chain links TRBV6-2 or TRBV6-3 with TRBJ2-3; the match to TRBD2 covers 13 bases. The germline gives CDR1 MNHEY, CDR2 SVGEGT. CDR3 length equals 18 residues. J lost 5 bases, V lost 2 bases, and 10 bases had no gene match. DNA for the CDR3: TGTGCCAGCAGTTACCCACCTGGACTAGCGGGGGCCCAAGATACGCAGTATTTT. Protein: CASSYPPGLAGAQDTQYF.

In its sample, this clonotype was seen a few times. V usage is TRBV5-6 and J usage is TRBJ1-5, with 8 bases aligning to TRBD1. The V gene end was trimmed by 4 bases and the J gene end by 3 bases; junction bases not matched to a gene: 9. Germline CDR1 SGHDT, CDR2 YYEEEE. CDR3 length: 16 amino acids. CDR3 protein: CASSHLQDRDNQPQHF. CDR3 coding DNA: TGTGCCAGCAGCCATCTGCAGGACAGGGACAATCAGCCCCAGCATTTT.

This clonotype was counted ten times or more. The chain joins TRBV29-1 to TRBJ2-2, with D perhaps matching TRBD1 (6 bases). V was cut by 4 bases and J by 0 bases, with 6 bases left in between. The CDR3 is 13 amino acids. Germline V gene sequence: CDR1 SQVTM, CDR2 ANQGSEA. The CDR3 nucleotides read TGCAGCGTTGGGGGGCCGAACACCGGGGAGCTGTTTTTT. This sequence encodes CSVGGPNTGELFF.

This clonotype was detected many times. This chain joins TRBV2 and TRBJ1-2; the D gene is possibly TRBD1 (6 bases). Germline V gives CDR1 SNHLY, CDR2 FYNNEI. V lost 1 base and J 3 bases, leaving 9 bases between the germline ends. The CDR3 sequence is 14 residues long. CDR3 DNA sequence: TGTGCCAGCAGTGAAGGGCAGGGGTACTATGGCTACACCTTC. Protein sequence: CASSEGQGYYGYTF.